Listed below are T cell receptor beta chains from one sample, sequenced in a study of tumor-infiltrating lymphocytes in primary liver carcinoma. A single record per CDR3 protein comes from TCRdb applying MiXCR to the multiplex PCR reads. Of approximately 190,000 distinct CDR3 sequences listed, 70% to 90% are singletons. Sequencing used tumor tissue from primary liver carcinoma. The receptors stem from a man aged 40-50 years with primary liver carcinoma and hepatitis B virus infection. The CDR3 runs from the conserved cysteine through the conserved F or W. The order of the fields is clone size, J gene, D gene, V gene, CDR3 length, CDR3 DNA, CDR3 protein. A D gene is named only where the DNA matches it firmly. Where a row states a size, it is once, few, many or the class of an expanded clone; other rows omit it.

clone_size: -
j_call: TRBJ2-7
d_call: -
v_call: TRBV12-3/TRBV12-4
cdr3_length: 14
cdr3_nt: TGTGCCAGCAATCCCCGTGGCGGACCATACGAGCAATACTTC
cdr3_aa: CASNPRGGPYEQYF

clone_size: -
j_call: TRBJ2-1
d_call: TRBD2
v_call: TRBV9
cdr3_length: 16
cdr3_nt: TGCACCAGCAGCTCCCGGACTAGCGGGATAAGAAATGAGCAGTTCTTC
cdr3_aa: CTSSSRTSGIRNEQFF

clone_size: -
j_call: TRBJ1-6
d_call: -
v_call: TRBV11-1
cdr3_length: 13
cdr3_nt: TGTGGCAGCAGCCGGACGCTGGTTTCACGCCTCCACTTT
cdr3_aa: CGSSRTLVSRLHF

clone_size: -
j_call: TRBJ2-6
d_call: -
v_call: TRBV11-2
cdr3_length: 21
cdr3_nt: TGTGCCAGCAGCAAGGGGGGAGATAGGGGCATTTCCATCTCTGGGGCCAACGTCCTGACTTTC
cdr3_aa: CASSKGGDRGISISGANVLTF

clone_size: large
j_call: TRBJ2-2
d_call: TRBD2
v_call: TRBV29-1
cdr3_length: 15
cdr3_nt: TGCAGCGTTGGGACTAGCGCGGCGAACACCGGGGAGCTGTTTTTT
cdr3_aa: CSVGTSAANTGELFF

clone_size: -
j_call: TRBJ1-1
d_call: -
v_call: TRBV6-6
cdr3_length: 13
cdr3_nt: TGTGTCAGCTGTCGATACATGAACACTGAAGCTTTCTTT
cdr3_aa: CVSCRYMNTEAFF

clone_size: -
j_call: TRBJ2-3
d_call: TRBD2
v_call: TRBV10-3
cdr3_length: 19
cdr3_nt: TGTGCCATTAGTGGACCCGGGACCAGCGGGAGGGTAGACAAAGATACGCAGTATTTT
cdr3_aa: CAISGPGTSGRVDKDTQYF

clone_size: -
j_call: TRBJ2-2
d_call: -
v_call: TRBV6-6
cdr3_length: 15
cdr3_nt: TGTGCCAGCAGTTCCCTGACAGGGGTTTCCGGGGGGCTGTGTTTT
cdr3_aa: CASSSLTGVSGGLCF

clone_size: -
j_call: TRBJ2-2
d_call: -
v_call: TRBV11-2
cdr3_length: 16
cdr3_nt: TGTGCCGGCAGCTTAGTGACTATCGGGGGCACCGGGGAGATGTTTTTT
cdr3_aa: CAGSLVTIGGTGEMFF

clone_size: -
j_call: TRBJ2-1
d_call: TRBD2
v_call: TRBV29-1
cdr3_length: 17
cdr3_nt: TGCAGCTTTGAAGGGAGGGGCCTAGCGGAAATCTACAACGAGCAGTTCTTC
cdr3_aa: CSFEGRGLAEIYNEQFF

clone_size: -
j_call: TRBJ2-2
d_call: -
v_call: TRBV29-1
cdr3_length: 15
cdr3_nt: TGTAGCCTTGGGACAAGCGCGGCGGACACCGGGGAGCTGTTTTTT
cdr3_aa: CSLGTSAADTGELFF

clone_size: -
j_call: TRBJ2-5
d_call: -
v_call: TRBV12-3/TRBV12-4
cdr3_length: 16
cdr3_nt: TGTGCCAGTAGTTTATCAGGCGAGAGAAACGAAGAGACCCAGTACTTC
cdr3_aa: CASSLSGERNEETQYF

clone_size: -
j_call: TRBJ2-7
d_call: -
v_call: TRBV12-3/TRBV12-4
cdr3_length: 11
cdr3_nt: TGTGCCAGCAGTTCAAACTACGAGCAGTGCTTC
cdr3_aa: CASSSNYEQCF

clone_size: once
j_call: TRBJ2-7
d_call: -
v_call: TRBV7-8
cdr3_length: 15
cdr3_nt: TGTGCCAGTAGCGTATTCGCGGGGAGCTGGGGGGAGCAGTACTTC
cdr3_aa: CASSVFAGSWGEQYF

clone_size: -
j_call: TRBJ1-1
d_call: -
v_call: TRBV6-5
cdr3_length: 16
cdr3_nt: TGTGTCAGCAGTTACGATGCAGGGTCCTTGAACACTGAGGCCTTCTTT
cdr3_aa: CVSSYDAGSLNTEAFF

clone_size: -
j_call: TRBJ1-1
d_call: TRBD1
v_call: TRBV5-1
cdr3_length: 14
cdr3_nt: TGCGCCAGCAGCCCAGACAGGGACCTACCTGAAGGTTTCTTT
cdr3_aa: CASSPDRDLPEGFF

clone_size: -
j_call: TRBJ1-4
d_call: -
v_call: TRBV29-1
cdr3_length: 11
cdr3_nt: TGCAGCGTTGTGACAGTCGAAAAACTCTTTTTT
cdr3_aa: CSVVTVEKLFF

clone_size: -
j_call: TRBJ1-4
d_call: -
v_call: TRBV12-3/TRBV12-4
cdr3_length: 13
cdr3_nt: TGTACCAGCAGTAGCTCCGGGACAGAAAAACTGTTTTTT
cdr3_aa: CTSSSSGTEKLFF

clone_size: -
j_call: TRBJ2-1
d_call: -
v_call: TRBV7-2
cdr3_length: 18
cdr3_nt: TGTGCCAGCAGCTTAGGGCCTAGCCACTACCCCTTTTACAATGAGCAGTTCTTC
cdr3_aa: CASSLGPSHYPFYNEQFF

clone_size: -
j_call: TRBJ2-4
d_call: -
v_call: TRBV11-3
cdr3_length: 16
cdr3_nt: TGTGCCGGCAGCCTACTTGCCTCTCCGGACAAAAACATTCAGTACTTC
cdr3_aa: CAGSLLASPDKNIQYF

clone_size: -
j_call: TRBJ2-2
d_call: TRBD2
v_call: TRBV5-4
cdr3_length: 16
cdr3_nt: TGTACCATCAGCCCCGGACTAGCGCAGAGCACCGGGGAGCTGTTTTTT
cdr3_aa: CTISPGLAQSTGELFF

clone_size: few
j_call: TRBJ1-2
d_call: -
v_call: TRBV4-3
cdr3_length: 15
cdr3_nt: TGCGCCAGCAGCCAGAGTCCCGGGGGCTCCTATGACTACACCTTC
cdr3_aa: CASSQSPGGSYDYTF

clone_size: -
j_call: TRBJ2-5
d_call: -
v_call: TRBV11-2
cdr3_length: 13
cdr3_nt: TGTGCCAGCAGAACAGAGATACAAGAGACCCAGTACTTC
cdr3_aa: CASRTEIQETQYF

clone_size: many
j_call: TRBJ2-3
d_call: -
v_call: TRBV5-1
cdr3_length: 16
cdr3_nt: TGCGCCAGCAGCGTTCCGACAGGGACTGTCACAGATACGCAGTATTTT
cdr3_aa: CASSVPTGTVTDTQYF

clone_size: -
j_call: TRBJ1-1
d_call: TRBD1
v_call: TRBV30
cdr3_length: 15
cdr3_nt: TGTGCCCGGAGTCTCCTAGGGACAGGGAACACTGAAGCTTTCTTT
cdr3_aa: CARSLLGTGNTEAFF

clone_size: -
j_call: TRBJ2-1
d_call: TRBD2
v_call: TRBV6-5
cdr3_length: 15
cdr3_nt: TGTGCCAGCAGCCCGACTAGCGGAGGCTGCAATGAGCAGTTCTTC
cdr3_aa: CASSPTSGGCNEQFF

clone_size: -
j_call: TRBJ2-7
d_call: -
v_call: TRBV6-2/TRBV6-3
cdr3_length: 16
cdr3_nt: TGTGCCAGCAGTAGCGGGCAGAGCCGCAGCTCCTACGAGCAGTACTTC
cdr3_aa: CASSSGQSRSSYEQYF

clone_size: -
j_call: TRBJ2-7
d_call: -
v_call: TRBV29-1
cdr3_length: 16
cdr3_nt: TGCAGCGCCATAACATCTGGGACCAGCACTCCATATGAGCAGTACTTC
cdr3_aa: CSAITSGTSTPYEQYF

clone_size: -
j_call: TRBJ2-2
d_call: -
v_call: TRBV29-1
cdr3_length: 15
cdr3_nt: TGCAGCGCTCTTACTAACGGGGTGAACACCGTGGAGCTGTTTTTT
cdr3_aa: CSALTNGVNTVELFF

clone_size: many
j_call: TRBJ2-3
d_call: -
v_call: TRBV10-3
cdr3_length: 15
cdr3_nt: TGTGCCATATGGACGGGCGGGGACAGCACAGATACGCAGTATTTT
cdr3_aa: CAIWTGGDSTDTQYF

clone_size: -
j_call: TRBJ2-4
d_call: -
v_call: TRBV11-1
cdr3_length: 17
cdr3_nt: TGTGTCAGCAGCATTCCCGGTACTGGCGGGACCAAAAACATTCAGTACTTC
cdr3_aa: CVSSIPGTGGTKNIQYF

clone_size: -
j_call: TRBJ2-3
d_call: TRBD1
v_call: TRBV29-1
cdr3_length: 14
cdr3_nt: TGCAGCGTTGAAAGGACAGGGGGCACATATATGCAGTACTTT
cdr3_aa: CSVERTGGTYMQYF

clone_size: once
j_call: TRBJ1-5
d_call: TRBD1
v_call: TRBV9
cdr3_length: 14
cdr3_nt: TGTGCCAGCAGCGAAGGACAGGGAACAGGGCCCCAGCATTTT
cdr3_aa: CASSEGQGTGPQHF

clone_size: -
j_call: TRBJ2-2
d_call: TRBD1
v_call: TRBV6-5
cdr3_length: 18
cdr3_nt: TGTGCCAGTAGGAAGGGACAGGGGTTTGGGTTGATCACCGGGGAGCTGTTTTTT
cdr3_aa: CASRKGQGFGLITGELFF

clone_size: many
j_call: TRBJ2-3
d_call: -
v_call: TRBV5-1
cdr3_length: 14
cdr3_nt: TGCGCCAGCAAGGAGCAGGGAGGTACAGATACGCAGTATTTT
cdr3_aa: CASKEQGGTDTQYF

clone_size: -
j_call: TRBJ2-3
d_call: TRBD2
v_call: TRBV5-4
cdr3_length: 15
cdr3_nt: TGTGCCAGGAGCCTTATCCAGCGGGAGGGAGATACGCAGTATTTT
cdr3_aa: CARSLIQREGDTQYF

clone_size: -
j_call: TRBJ1-5
d_call: -
v_call: TRBV5-6
cdr3_length: 15
cdr3_nt: TGTGCCAACAGCTCTACTTGGTGGGGCGATCAGCCTCAGCATTTT
cdr3_aa: CANSSTWWGDQPQHF

clone_size: -
j_call: TRBJ1-1
d_call: -
v_call: TRBV29-1
cdr3_length: 15
cdr3_nt: TGCGGCGTTGGACCCGGGTGGCGTATGAACACTGAAGCTTTCTTT
cdr3_aa: CGVGPGWRMNTEAFF

clone_size: -
j_call: TRBJ2-7
d_call: -
v_call: TRBV29-1
cdr3_length: 12
cdr3_nt: TGCAGCGTTGTGGACGCATTCGGCGAGCAGTACTTC
cdr3_aa: CSVVDAFGEQYF

clone_size: -
j_call: TRBJ1-1
d_call: -
v_call: TRBV5-4
cdr3_length: 13
cdr3_nt: TGTGTTAGCAGAATAGGGTTGAACACTGAAGCTTTCTTT
cdr3_aa: CVSRIGLNTEAFF

clone_size: -
j_call: TRBJ2-1
d_call: -
v_call: TRBV11-2
cdr3_length: 17
cdr3_nt: TGTGCCAGCGGCCTAGATAGGGGTGGGAGGTTCTACAATGAGCAGTTCTTC
cdr3_aa: CASGLDRGGRFYNEQFF

clone_size: -
j_call: TRBJ1-5
d_call: -
v_call: TRBV12-3/TRBV12-4
cdr3_length: 14
cdr3_nt: TGTGCCAGCAGTTTTCGGATCAGCAATCAGCCCCAGCATTTT
cdr3_aa: CASSFRISNQPQHF

clone_size: -
j_call: TRBJ2-3
d_call: TRBD1
v_call: TRBV12-3/TRBV12-4
cdr3_length: 15
cdr3_nt: TGTGCCAGCAGTTGGGACAGGTATGGATCGGATACGCAGTATTTT
cdr3_aa: CASSWDRYGSDTQYF

clone_size: -
j_call: TRBJ2-5
d_call: TRBD2
v_call: TRBV11-3
cdr3_length: 13
cdr3_nt: TGTGCCATCGAGGGACTAGGTGGGGGGACCCAGTACTTC
cdr3_aa: CAIEGLGGGTQYF